This T cell receptor beta chain is drawn from a study of identical twins. This clonotype was counted a few times. Antigen unknown. This CDR3 has 19 amino acids. The germline gives CDR1 SGHAT, CDR2 FQNNGV. J was trimmed by 3 bases and V by 5 bases; bases with no gene match: 19. Study-level points and caveats: Alpha sequences that were out-of-frame and twin-shared showed an excess of low generation probability.

Each cDNA held unique molecular identifiers, and template switching gave it a universal primer site. TCRdb itself ran the 5' RACE reads through MiXCR, one entry per CDR3 protein. In the table there are approximately 600,000 distinct CDR3 sequences, approximately 10% of which are singletons. These data were also filed under a second study, of yellow fever vaccine responses in identical twins.

Sample: PBMCs. This chain links TRBV11-2 with TRBJ2-7; 10 bases are a match to TRBD2. The sequence was collected from a woman aged 18-29 years in good health. The CDR3, as DNA: TGTGCCAGCAGCCCGGCGGGATTGGGGGCAGCGGGGGGGTACTACGAGCAGTACTTC. As protein: CASSPAGLGAAGGYYEQYF.